This T cell receptor (beta chain) was recorded in a study of T cell responses to AZD1222 COVID-19 vaccine. General study findings and limits: Mapped onto spike, vaccine-associated CD4 TCRs spanned it and were dominant at 160-218 and 743-854. White British donors predominated, females outnumbered males, and clonal diversity was possibly underestimated. A reported finding is that nearly half of spike-specific TCRs target unmutated variant regions.

The CDR3 is 15 amino acids. The junction had 10 bases not matched to a gene; V was cut back by 6 bases and J by 10 bases. Germline V gene lookup returns CDR1 LNHDA and CDR2 SQIVND (reference sequence). Data came from immunoSEQ multiplex PCR; TCRdb stores just in-frame clones and leaves some out. The table lists around 71,000 clones, roughly 80% of them singletons. A note on this clone: No antigen is known for it.

This specimen was peripheral blood, taken on day 0 of AZD1222 vaccination. The rearrangement links TRBV19 to TRBJ2-2; 11 bases align to TRBD1. The source of this sequence is an adult in good health. This CDR3 reads CASRRDRGASAELFF. The CDR3 nucleotides are TGTGCCAGTAGGAGGGACAGGGGGGCCTCCGCGGAGCTGTTTTTT.